The source of this TCR beta chain is a study of cytomegalovirus exposure and HLA in healthy donors. Researchers ran the PCR with 60 Vbeta and 13 Jbeta primers. Clones were sequenced by immunoSEQ multiplex PCR, and TCRdb holds only the in-frame ones, with some missing. The sample lists approximately 210,000 clones, 82% occurring once. V trimming: 2 bases; J trimming: 4 bases; junction bases outside the gene matches: 7. There are 15 residues in the CDR3. Germline-derived CDR1 and CDR2 are SGHVS and FQNEAQ. The chain recombines TRBV7-8 with TRBJ1-1; 7 bases align to TRBD1. Sequenced sample: PBMCs. This receptor was obtained from a man aged 35-49 years in good health and CMV-seropositive. CDR3 sequence: CASSLRDRESTEAFF. Written as DNA, the CDR3 is TGTGCCAGCAGCTTAAGAGACAGGGAGTCCACTGAAGCTTTCTTT.